This is a list of T cell receptor beta chains from one sample in a study of Graves' ophthalmopathy and Graves' hyperthyroidism. TCRdb re-derived calls from the multiplex PCR reads in MiXCR, one entry per CDR3 protein. The sample includes 13,000 to 15,000 distinct CDR3 sequences, about half of them seen just once. Sequencing used peripheral blood. The receptor set was obtained from a woman in her twenties or thirties with Graves' ophthalmopathy. Each CDR3 is given without its conserved first and last residue.

J	V	CDR3
TRBJ1-5	TRBV5-6	ASSLITGNQPQH
TRBJ1-1	TRBV29-1	SVEVSGKTEAF
TRBJ1-1	TRBV30	AWSGTGGTEAF
TRBJ2-2	TRBV7-9	ASSPVAGLAGGRTGELF
TRBJ2-2	TRBV20-1	SARPLTGELF
TRBJ2-1	TRBV15	ATSRDSGLAIEQF
TRBJ2-3	TRBV20-1	SAMDEGETVDTQY
TRBJ2-1	TRBV5-1	ASSSTRREQF
TRBJ2-1	TRBV7-8	ASSFAGVVGNEQF
TRBJ1-2	TRBV2	ASTTTTVANYGYT
TRBJ2-7	TRBV7-8	ASSRKITASGGY
TRBJ2-7	TRBV28	ASSFSSGRSSYEQY
TRBJ2-7	TRBV20-1	SAKGTSGMHRNEQY
TRBJ2-7	TRBV10-3	AISEEQGAYEQY
TRBJ2-2	TRBV9	ASTLTGQGNTGELF
TRBJ1-1	TRBV2	ASRLTGWNTEAF
TRBJ1-2	TRBV4-3	ASSLGQGLRYT
TRBJ1-4	TRBV20-1	SARDDGRGGEKLF